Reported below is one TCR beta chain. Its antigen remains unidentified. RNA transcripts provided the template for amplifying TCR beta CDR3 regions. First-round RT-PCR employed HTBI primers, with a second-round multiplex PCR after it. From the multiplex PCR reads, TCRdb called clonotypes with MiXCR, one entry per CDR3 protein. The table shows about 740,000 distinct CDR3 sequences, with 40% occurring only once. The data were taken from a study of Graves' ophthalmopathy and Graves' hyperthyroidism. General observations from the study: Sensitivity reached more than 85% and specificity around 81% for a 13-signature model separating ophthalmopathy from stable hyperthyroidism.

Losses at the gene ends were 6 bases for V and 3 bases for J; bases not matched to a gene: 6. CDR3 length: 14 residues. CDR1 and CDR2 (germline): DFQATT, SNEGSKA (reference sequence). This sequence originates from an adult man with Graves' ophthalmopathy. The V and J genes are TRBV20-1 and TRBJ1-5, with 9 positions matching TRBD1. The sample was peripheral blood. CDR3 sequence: CSASGTGINQPQHF. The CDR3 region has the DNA TGCAGTGCCTCTGGGACAGGGATCAATCAGCCCCAGCATTTT.